This TCR beta chain was captured in a study of T cell changes during pregnancy in multiple sclerosis. TCRdb's copy holds only in-frame clones and misses some; the assay was immunoSEQ multiplex PCR. The repertoire has 65,000 to 80,000 clones, about 92% of them found once; the top ten carry approximately 2.5%. The CDR3 spans 15 residues. Trimming removed 0 bases at V and 7 bases at J, with 15 bases between. Germline assignment: CDR1 SEHNR and CDR2 FQNEAQ (reference sequence). The sample was peripheral blood, taken in the second trimester of pregnancy. This sequence was found in a female donor with multiple sclerosis, enrolled in a pregnancy study. The chain joins TRBV7-9 to TRBJ2-5, with D perhaps TRBD1 (6 bases). In DNA, the CDR3 is TGTGCCAGCAGCTTAGCCGGTCTGCCCAGGGGGACCCAGTACTTC. The encoded protein is CASSLAGLPRGTQYF.